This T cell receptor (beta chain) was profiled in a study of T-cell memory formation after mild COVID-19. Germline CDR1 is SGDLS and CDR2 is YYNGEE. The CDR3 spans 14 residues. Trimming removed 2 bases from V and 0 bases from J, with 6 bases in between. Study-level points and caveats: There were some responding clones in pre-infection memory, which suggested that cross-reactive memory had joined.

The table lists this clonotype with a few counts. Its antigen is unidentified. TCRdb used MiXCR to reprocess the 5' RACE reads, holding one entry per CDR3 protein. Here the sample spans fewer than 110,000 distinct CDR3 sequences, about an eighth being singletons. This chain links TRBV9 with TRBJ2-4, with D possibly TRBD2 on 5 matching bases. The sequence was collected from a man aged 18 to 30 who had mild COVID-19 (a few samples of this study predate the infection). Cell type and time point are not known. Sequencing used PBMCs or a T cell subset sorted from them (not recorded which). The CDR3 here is CASSVGRAKNIQYF. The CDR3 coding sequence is TGTGCCAGCAGCGTTGGGAGAGCCAAAAACATTCAGTACTTC.